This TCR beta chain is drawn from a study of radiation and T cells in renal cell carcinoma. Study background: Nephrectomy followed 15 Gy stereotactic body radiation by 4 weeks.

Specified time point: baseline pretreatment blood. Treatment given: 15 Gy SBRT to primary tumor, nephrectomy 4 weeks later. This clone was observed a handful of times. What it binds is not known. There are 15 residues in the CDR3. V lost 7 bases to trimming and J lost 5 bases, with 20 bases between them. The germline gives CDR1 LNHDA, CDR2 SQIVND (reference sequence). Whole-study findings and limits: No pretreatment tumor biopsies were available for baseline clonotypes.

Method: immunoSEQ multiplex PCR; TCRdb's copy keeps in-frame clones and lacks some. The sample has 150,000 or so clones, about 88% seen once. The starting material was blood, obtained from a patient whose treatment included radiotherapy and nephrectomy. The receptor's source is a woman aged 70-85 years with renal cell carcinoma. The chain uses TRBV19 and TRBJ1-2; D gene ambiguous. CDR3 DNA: TGTGCCAGTACTGCCCTCCTTGGGTCAGCGTATGGCTACACCTTC. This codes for CASTALLGSAYGYTF.